This TCR beta chain was retrieved from a study of T cell repertoires in cytomegalovirus infection. About the study: Matching HLA type, along with CMV infection, was indicated by public TCR beta signatures.

Only a few counts were recorded for this clonotype. The antigen remains unidentified. This CDR3 has 12 amino acids. The germline V and J ends were trimmed by 0 bases and 11 bases, with 11 bases remaining between them. Germline-derived CDR1 and CDR2 are SGHVS and FQNEAQ. TCRdb analysed the reads with MiXCR anew, one entry per CDR3 protein. The data show about 920,000 distinct CDR3 sequences, 31% seen once. This receptor was taken from a human donor in good health (CMV status not recorded). Some clones in this sample may be carry-over from other donors' samples. Sample: cultured CD8+ T cells from PBMCs, taken from culture after CMV antigen stimulation. V usage is TRBV7-8 and J usage is TRBJ2-7, with no clear D. CDR3 DNA: TGTGCCAGCAGCTTAGCGACATCTGGGGAGTACTTC. It codes for CASSLATSGEYF.